This T cell receptor (beta chain) was sequenced for a study of blood T cell repertoires in COVID-19. The wider study: Nucleic acid was either cDNA or gDNA, and it came from T cells, B-cell-depleted T cells, or PBMCs.

The table came from immunoSEQ multiplex PCR; TCRdb's copy has only in-frame clones and leaves some out. The profile shows hundreds of thousands of clones, 70% to 90% of them singletons. Recruitment covered over 20 US areas and drew participants whose ages spanned about 18 to 90 years. Cohort assignment relied on participant-reported clinical history. Germline V CDR1 and CDR2: MDHEN, SYDVKM. The CDR3 sequence is 16 residues long. V dropped 5 bases and J dropped 8; count of bases not matched to a gene: 13. The sequencing input was PBMCs or T cells enriched from blood (not recorded which). This receptor was obtained from a woman aged 40 to 49 who had recovered from COVID-19. This rearrangement joins TRBV28 to TRBJ1-5, with 9 bases lining up with TRBD1. The CDR3 is CASSRSGTGKGKPQHF. CDR3 bases: TGTGCCAGCAGTAGGTCCGGGACAGGGAAAGGCAAGCCCCAGCATTTT.